This TCR beta chain was found in a study of OX40 agonist ivuxolimab in advanced cancers. Study-level background: At 65% to 85% male, the cohort had a mean age of approximately 60 years, ranging from roughly 20 to 90. Anti-PD-1, anti-PD-L1 or anti-CTLA-4 therapy given earlier was allowed, and 40% had some.

Overall study findings and caveats: Low normalized clonal expansion also occurred in some nonresponding patients.

This CDR3 region has 15 residues. Losses at the gene ends were 5 bases for V and 8 bases for J; bases not matched to a gene: 10. Germline V gives CDR1 MNHEY, CDR2 SVGAGI. Samples were taken at baseline and on day 1 of cycles 4 and 7. Comment on this clone: As yet, its antigen is unknown.

TCRdb's copy holds only in-frame clones and misses some; the assay was immunoSEQ multiplex PCR. This sample has 80,000 to 100,000 clones, with around 85% found just once. This rearrangement joins TRBV6-5 to TRBJ1-2, with 11 bases identical to TRBD1. This TCR was recovered from an adult with an advanced solid tumor such as melanoma, head and neck, liver or kidney cancer. The input for sequencing was CD4+ or CD8+ T cells sorted from blood, taken in a trial of the OX40 agonist ivuxolimab. CDR3 sequence: CASSAQWTGGRGYTF. The CDR3 bases are TGTGCCAGCAGTGCCCAGTGGACAGGGGGCCGCGGCTACACCTTC.